Each of the 32 T cell receptor beta chains below was sequenced from the same sample in a study of vaccination effects on CD4 cells after COVID-19. Antigen-specific CD4+ T cells were expanded (with viral peptide pools) by the ViraFEST assay ahead of sequencing. Cells that had been cultured for roughly ten days were the source of isolated CD4+ T cells. Confirmation by PCR established that the person had SARS-CoV-2 infection between March and December 2020. The protocol was immunoSEQ multiplex PCR, while the TCRdb copy is restricted to in-frame clones and leaves out a portion. The repertoire holds more than 45,000 clones, with 76% as singletons. For these receptors, no antigen is known. The input for sequencing was CD4+ T cells from PBMCs cultured with HIV peptides, taken before COVID-19 vaccination. Subset defined: HIV-1 Nef peptide pool negative control/reference culture. These receptors all stem from a human donor who had a prior SARS-CoV-2 infection.

The count of this clone is one. This chain connects TRBV7-2 to TRBJ2-1; no firm D call. This CDR3 contains 14 residues. Looked up from germline, CDR1 is SGHTA and CDR2 is FQGNSA. The V and J ends lost 1 base and 10 bases respectively, with 14 bases between them. This chain's CDR3 is CASSLDNGAGEQFF. CDR3 sequence (DNA): TGTGCCAGCAGCTTAGACAACGGTGCCGGGGAGCAGTTCTTC.

This chain uses TRBV3-1 (or the pseudogene TRBV3-2) with TRBJ2-5; D might be TRBD2 (7 bases). This CDR3 region has 16 residues. Germline lookup yields CDR1 LGHDT and CDR2 YNNKEL (reference sequence). Between the trimmed V and J ends, which lost 3 bases and 4 bases, there was a span of 18 bases. The CDR3: CASSQAPVAGAETQYF. The CDR3 nucleotides are TGTGCCAGCAGCCAGGCACCAGTGGCGGGGGCAGAGACCCAGTACTTC.

CDR3 nucleotide sequence: TGCAGCGCCCTACAGGGGAAGAACACTGAAGCTTTCTTT. Its translation: CSALQGKNTEAFF. The gene calls are TRBV29-1 and TRBJ1-1, with TRBD1 identical over 7 bases. J lost 1 base, V lost 7 bases, and 6 bases had no gene match. The CDR3 runs to 13 residues. In germline, CDR1 is SQVTM, CDR2 ANQGSEA.

The V and J genes are TRBV7-2 and TRBJ2-5; TRBD1 matches 9 bases. The CDR3 sequence is 13 residues long. The V and J ends lost 5 bases and 3 bases, in that order; junction bases with no gene match: 1. From germline, CDR1 is SGHTA and CDR2 FQGNSA. In DNA, the CDR3 is TGTGCCAGCAGCCGGACAGGGGAAGAGACCCAGTACTTC. Translating gives CASSRTGEETQYF.

Concerning this clone itself: Other DNA variants within this sample encode the same CDR3. The J gene is TRBJ1-2, the V gene TRBV5-1; no clear D. V was trimmed by 5 bases and J by 4 bases, leaving 15 bases between them. This CDR3 has 14 residues. CDR1 and CDR2 (germline): SGHRS, YFSETQ. The CDR3: CASSFGVGPYGYTF. CDR3 nucleotides: TGCGCCAGCAGTTTTGGGGTCGGACCCTATGGCTACACCTTC.

This clone was counted a single time. The chain uses TRBV27 and TRBJ1-5; no reliable D call. The V gene lost 5 bases and the J gene lost 5 bases, with 10 bases spanning the gap. The germline V gene has CDR1 MNHEY and CDR2 SMNVEV (reference sequence). The CDR3 sequence is 13 residues long. CDR3 amino acids: CASSIQKDQPQHF. Here the CDR3 DNA reads TGTGCCAGCAGTATACAAAAGGATCAGCCCCAGCATTTT.

This chain connects TRBV5-1 to TRBJ2-5, with 8 bases aligning to TRBD1. V was pared by 2 bases and J by 5 bases, with 11 bases of the junction left unmatched. From germline, CDR1 is SGHRS and CDR2 YFSETQ. This CDR3 region has 16 residues. The CDR3 region is CASSFRQGPGEETQYF. CDR3 DNA: TGCGCCAGCAGCTTTCGACAGGGGCCAGGTGAGGAGACCCAGTACTTC.

This sequence joins TRBV6-1 and TRBJ2-7; 10 positions match TRBD1. In germline, CDR1 is MNHNS, CDR2 SASEGT. The CDR3 is 15 amino acids. V shed 3 bases, J shed 3 bases, and the junction held 5 bases outside the gene matches. CDR3 sequence: CASSDGTGDIYEQYF. CDR3 bases: TGTGCCAGCAGTGATGGGACAGGGGACATCTACGAGCAGTACTTC.

V is TRBV4-3 and J is TRBJ2-5; 7 bases map to TRBD1. CDR1 and CDR2 from the germline V gene are LGHNA and YSLEER. With 3 bases clipped from V and 5 bases from J, the junction kept 3 bases outside the gene matches. The CDR3 length is 13 residues. The CDR3 loop is CASSHDRDETQYF. CDR3 sequence (DNA): TGCGCCAGCAGCCATGACAGGGACGAGACCCAGTACTTC.

This chain connects TRBV6-2 or TRBV6-3 to TRBJ2-1; D unresolved. The CDR3 extends over 13 amino acids. The germline CDR1 and CDR2 sequences are MNHEY and SVGEGT. Trimming took off 2 bases at V and 15 bases at J, with 17 bases between the two ends. The CDR3 sequence: CASSYPPTARWFF. The CDR3 DNA sequence: TGTGCCAGCAGTTACCCCCCGACTGCCCGATGGTTCTTC.

The chain recombines TRBV11-1 with TRBJ2-5; unclear D gene. The germline CDR1 and CDR2 sequences are SGHAT and FQDESV (reference sequence). Trimming stripped 5 bases from V and 5 bases from J, with 18 bases between. The CDR3 has 15 amino acids. The CDR3 protein is CASSSSLGLWETQYF. The CDR3 DNA sequence: TGTGCCAGCAGCAGCAGCCTAGGGCTTTGGGAGACCCAGTACTTC.

A few counts support this clone. CDR3 sequence reads: CASTSSTDTQYF. In DNA, the CDR3 is TGTGCCAGCACCTCCAGCACAGATACGCAGTATTTT. V gene TRBV7-2 combines with J gene TRBJ2-3; no firm D call. CDR3 length: 12 residues. V was pared by 7 bases and J by 0 bases, with 5 bases between. Germline V gene data show CDR1 as SGHTA and CDR2 as FQGNSA.

The V and J genes are TRBV11-3 and TRBJ2-5; 8 bases align to TRBD2. This CDR3 region has 14 residues. Germline V gives CDR1 SGHNT, CDR2 YENEEA. The junction had 5 bases not matched to a gene; V was cut back by 6 bases and J by 2 bases. The CDR3 DNA follows: TGTGCCAGCAGTCTGAGCGGGGGACAAGAGACCCAGTACTTC. This gives the protein CASSLSGGQETQYF.

The chain has TRBV11-3 and TRBJ2-3; D assignment may be TRBD1 or TRBD2 (5 bases each). Germline lookup yields CDR1 SGHNT and CDR2 YENEEA. V dropped 8 bases and J dropped 10 bases, with 25 bases sitting between them. The length of the CDR3 is 15 residues. This CDR3 is CASGLGRAWERAQYF. The CDR3 nucleotides are TGTGCCAGCGGTTTGGGGCGGGCGTGGGAGAGAGCGCAGTATTTT.

V gene TRBV20-1 combines with J gene TRBJ2-3; D is ambiguous. The CDR3 runs to 13 residues. Germline V gene data show CDR1 as DFQATT and CDR2 as SNEGSKA (reference sequence). The germline V and J ends were trimmed by 4 bases and 2 bases, with 10 bases remaining between them. CDR3 sequence reads: CSATDGATDTQYF. As DNA, the CDR3 is TGCAGTGCTACTGACGGCGCCACAGATACGCAGTATTTT.

This sequence joins TRBV5-8 and TRBJ1-5; D unclear. The V gene lost 0 bases and the J gene lost 4 bases, with 11 bases spanning the gap. The CDR3 length is 15 residues. Per germline, CDR1 SGHTS and CDR2 YDEGEE. The CDR3 region has the DNA TGTGCCAGCAGCTTGGGGTTCGCGGGGAATCAGCCCCAGCATTTT. It encodes CASSLGFAGNQPQHF. Based on the CDR3 plus reference TRBV5-8 and TRBJ1-5, the full variable domain is EAGVTQSPTHLIKTRGQQATLRCSPISGHTSVYWYQQALGLGLQFLLWYDEGEERNRGNFPPRFSGRQFPNYSSELNVNALELEDSALYLCASSLGFAGNQPQHFGDGTRLSIL.

The chain carries TRBV19 and TRBJ1-1; 7 nucleotides align to TRBD1. CDR3 length: 13 amino acids. Germline CDR1 is LNHDA and CDR2 is SQIVND (reference sequence). Trimming took 8 bases from V and 4 from J; bases not matched to a gene: 7. The CDR3 loop is CASSRTGGTEAFF. CDR3 bases: TGTGCCAGTTCTCGGACAGGAGGCACTGAAGCTTTCTTT.

The CDR3 DNA reads TGTGCCAGCAGCTTAGTTCCCAGGGCAGATACGCAGTATTTT. Translated, it gives CASSLVPRADTQYF. The chain recombines TRBV7-2 with TRBJ2-3, with D possibly matching TRBD1 (5 bases). The CDR3 runs to 14 residues. V lost 1 base, J lost 4 bases, and 9 bases lay in between. CDR1 is SGHTA, CDR2 FQGNSA, per germline.

The chain combines TRBV5-1 with TRBJ2-7, with D perhaps TRBD2 (5 bases). Trimming took 0 bases from V and 1 from J, leaving 14 bases between them. The germline V gene encodes CDR1 SGHRS and CDR2 YFSETQ. This CDR3 has 16 residues. This chain's CDR3 is CASSLAGSPGSYEQYF. Here the CDR3 DNA reads TGCGCCAGCAGCTTGGCCGGCTCCCCGGGATCCTACGAGCAGTACTTC.

This clone was observed a single time. This chain joins TRBV2 and TRBJ1-2; D gene unclear. The V end lost 2 bases, the J end lost 9 bases, and 7 bases lay between the germline ends. The CDR3 is made up of 11 amino acids. In germline, CDR1 is SNHLY, CDR2 FYNNEI. The CDR3, as DNA: TGTGCCAGCAGTGAAATAGTTAGCTACACCTTC. It yields the protein CASSEIVSYTF. Full variable domain (rest looked up from reference TRBV2 and TRBJ1-2): EPEVTQTPSHQVTQMGQEVILRCVPISNHLYFYWYRQILGQKVEFLVSFYNNEISEKSEIFDDQFSVERPDGSNFTLKIRSTKLEDSAMYFCASSEIVSYTFGSGTRLTVV.

The genes are TRBV30 and TRBJ1-2; maybe TRBD1 (5 bases). The CDR3 covers 15 residues. Germline V CDR1 and CDR2: GTSNPN, SVGIG (reference sequence). Trimming removed 3 bases at V and 8 bases at J, with 22 bases between. The CDR3 coding sequence is TGTGCCTGGAGCTACGCCGGGGGGGAGGATTTAGGCTACACCTTC. Translation: CAWSYAGGEDLGYTF.

The V and J genes are TRBV18 and TRBJ1-5, with D perhaps TRBD1 (5 bases). Germline CDR1 KGHSH, CDR2 LQKENI. Trimming stripped 0 bases from V and 4 bases from J, with 16 bases between. The CDR3 has 17 amino acids. CDR3 DNA sequence: TGTGCCAGCTCACCACCTAACGGGGCTATAGGTAATCAGCCCCAGCATTTT. Translation gives CASSPPNGAIGNQPQHF. The complete variable domain, with remaining parts taken from reference TRBV18 and TRBJ1-5, reads NAGVMQNPRHLVRRRGQEARLRCSPMKGHSHVYWYRQLPEEGLKFMVYLQKENIIDESGMPKERFSAEFPKEGPSILRIQQVVRGDSAAYFCASSPPNGAIGNQPQHFGDGTRLSIL.

The chain combines TRBV5-1 with TRBJ2-1; TRBD2 agrees at 11 bases. After removal of 5 bases from V and 7 bases from J, the junction contained 11 bases not matched to a gene. CDR1 SGHRS and CDR2 YFSETQ come from the germline V gene. The CDR3 runs to 16 residues. The CDR3 region is CASSRGLAGGGNEQFF. CDR3 nucleotides: TGCGCCAGCAGTCGGGGGCTAGCGGGGGGAGGAAATGAGCAGTTCTTC.

The chain has TRBV20-1 and TRBJ2-7; 9 bases are a match to TRBD1. This CDR3 comprises 15 residues. The germline V gene has CDR1 DFQATT and CDR2 SNEGSKA (reference sequence). V lost 3 bases, J lost 1 base, and 7 bases stayed unmatched. The CDR3 loop is CSASASGTGSYEQYF. CDR3 coding DNA: TGCAGTGCTAGTGCCTCCGGGACAGGGTCCTACGAGCAGTACTTC.

This clone was seen a few times. The chain couples TRBV5-4 to TRBJ2-5; D possibly corresponds to TRBD2 (6 bases). Germline V gene data show CDR1 as SGHNT and CDR2 as YYREEE (reference sequence). V shed 1 base and J shed 1 base, with 11 bases lying between them. The CDR3 is 15 residues long. The CDR3 here is CASSLSAGTQETQYF. The CDR3 DNA follows: TGTGCCAGCAGCTTGTCAGCGGGTACCCAAGAGACCCAGTACTTC.

The chain links TRBV25-1 to TRBJ2-1; 10 positions match TRBD1. V was pared by 2 bases and J by 5 bases, with 3 bases of the junction left unmatched. Per germline, CDR1 MGHDK and CDR2 SYGVNS. The CDR3 is made up of 15 amino acids. CDR3 DNA sequence: TGTGCCAGCAGTGAAACCGGGACAGGGGACAATGAGCAGTTCTTC. Translated, it gives CASSETGTGDNEQFF.

This clone was counted once. This sequence joins TRBV2 and TRBJ2-3, with 15 bases matching TRBD2. CDR1 is SNHLY, CDR2 FYNNEI, per germline. V lost 7 bases, J lost 5 bases, and 10 bases stayed unmatched. The CDR3 length is 17 residues. DNA of the CDR3: TGTGCCAGCACCCGAGGGGGACTAGCGGGAGGCAGAGATACGCAGTATTTT. It translates to CASTRGGLAGGRDTQYF.

The V call is TRBV4-1, the J call TRBJ1-1, with D unclear. Germline V gene lookup returns CDR1 MGHRA and CDR2 YSYEKL. Deletions cut 0 bases from V and 5 bases from J, with 13 bases between. The CDR3 extends over 15 amino acids. CDR3: CASSQDEGWGTEAFF. CDR3 nucleotides: TGCGCCAGCAGCCAAGACGAAGGGTGGGGAACTGAAGCTTTCTTT.

This clone was detected a few times. The chain couples TRBV15 to TRBJ1-6, with 9 bases aligning to TRBD1. The V gene's germline CDR1 is LNHNV and CDR2 YYDKDF (reference sequence). Germline trimming cut 1 base from V and 6 bases from J; bases unmatched to any gene: 1. This CDR3 has 15 amino acids. CDR3 in amino acids: CATSRATGGNSPLHF. The CDR3 DNA sequence: TGTGCCACCAGCAGAGCGACAGGGGGTAATTCACCCCTCCACTTT. Filled out from reference TRBV15 and TRBJ1-6, the complete variable domain reads DAMVIQNPRYQVTQFGKPVTLSCSQTLNHNVMYWYQQKSSQAPKLLFHYYDKDFNNEADTPDNFQSRRPNTSFCFLDIRSPGLGDTAMYLCATSRATGGNSPLHFGNGTRLTVT.

This chain uses TRBV5-6 with TRBJ1-2; D is unclear. CDR1 SGHDT and CDR2 YYEEEE come from the germline V gene. CDR3 length: 11 amino acids. V shed 4 bases and J shed 6 bases, with 7 bases lying between them. CDR3 nucleotides: TGTGCCAGCAGCCTACGTAATGGCTACACCTTC. Translation gives CASSLRNGYTF. The whole variable domain, remainder taken from reference TRBV5-6 and TRBJ1-2, is DAGVTQSPTHLIKTRGQQVTLRCSPKSGHDTVSWYQQALGQGPQFIFQYYEEEERQRGNFPDRFSGHQFPNYSSELNVNALLLGDSALYLCASSLRNGYTFGSGTRLTVV.

This clone was counted only a few times. This rearrangement joins TRBV6-5 to TRBJ1-1, with D perhaps TRBD1 (5 bases). The CDR3 covers 14 residues. Between the trimmed V and J ends, which lost 0 bases and 5 bases, there was a span of 10 bases. From germline, CDR1 is MNHEY and CDR2 SVGAGI. The CDR3 DNA follows: TGTGCCAGCAGTTACTCGAAGGGGTGGACTGAAGCTTTCTTT. Translation gives CASSYSKGWTEAFF.

There are a few counts of this clone. V and J are TRBV10-3 and TRBJ2-7; D is possibly TRBD1 (6 bases). Trimming removed 4 bases at V and 1 base at J, with 11 bases between. This CDR3 region has 14 residues. The germline CDR1 and CDR2 sequences are ENHRY and SYGVKD. CDR3 sequence (DNA): TGTGCCATCAGTGCGAGGACAGATTCCTACGAGCAGTACTTC. Translation gives CAISARTDSYEQYF.